These 17 T cell receptor beta chains came from one sample sequenced in a study of control samples from healthy donors and cancer patients. Clones were sequenced by immunoSEQ multiplex PCR, and TCRdb holds only the in-frame ones, with some missing. The table lists about 130,000 clones, under 95% of them singletons. The sequenced sample consisted of blood. These receptors were taken from a man younger than 30 in good health.

The CDR3 DNA sequence: TGTGCCAGCAGCTATTCGGGCGCTAGCACAGATACGCAGTATTTT. Residues: CASSYSGASTDTQYF. V is TRBV9 and J is TRBJ2-3; D not resolved. Trimming cost V 4 bases and J 0 bases, with 12 bases left between them. Germline loops: CDR1 SGDLS, CDR2 YYNGEE. The CDR3 runs to 15 residues.

The J gene is TRBJ1-4, the V gene TRBV4-2; 12 bases align to TRBD1. CDR3 length: 17 residues. In germline, CDR1 is LGHNA, CDR2 YNFKEQ. The V and J ends lost 3 bases and 7 bases, in that order; junction bases with no gene match: 9. The CDR3 nucleotides read TGTGCCAGCAGCCATTACGGGACAGGGGGCGTGGGTGAAAAACTGTTTTTT. Translation gives CASSHYGTGGVGEKLFF.

The chain links TRBV15 to TRBJ1-3; D is perhaps TRBD1 (6 bases). V lost 0 bases to trimming and J lost 3 bases, with 15 bases between them. Germline V CDR1 and CDR2: LNHNV, YYDKDF (reference sequence). The CDR3 covers 17 residues. The CDR3 nucleotides are TGTGCCACCAGCAGAGATCCTCTGGGGGCCGATGGAAACACCATATATTTT. It specifies CATSRDPLGADGNTIYF.

The gene calls are TRBV6-5 and TRBJ1-2; 8 positions agree with TRBD1. The CDR3 runs 15 residues. V was pared by 6 bases and J by 7 bases, with 13 bases of the junction left unmatched. CDR1 is MNHEY, CDR2 SVGAGI, per germline. The CDR3 nucleotides read TGTGCCAGCAGGCCAGAACAGGGGGGCTCGAGTGGCTACACCTTC. Translating it yields CASRPEQGGSSGYTF.

The CDR3 DNA follows: TGTGCCAGCAGTTATACCTGGGCCGACAATGAGCAGTTCTTC. This codes for CASSYTWADNEQFF. The V call is TRBV27, the J call TRBJ2-1, with unresolved D. The CDR3 totals 14 residues. Germline V lookup: CDR1 MNHEY, CDR2 SMNVEV (reference sequence). V was trimmed by 4 bases and J by 5 bases, leaving 12 bases between them.

The rearrangement joins TRBV6-5 to TRBJ1-2; D ambiguous. Trimming took 6 bases from V and 8 from J, leaving 13 bases between them. The CDR3 contains 12 residues. CDR1 and CDR2 (germline): MNHEY, SVGAGI. The CDR3, as DNA: TGTGCCAGCAGCCAAGGACGTGACGGCTACACCTTC. Amino acid sequence: CASSQGRDGYTF.

The chain combines TRBV10-2 with TRBJ1-6, with unresolved D. This CDR3 spans 13 amino acids. Trimming took off 0 bases at V and 12 bases at J, with 9 bases between the two ends. CDR1 is WSHSY and CDR2 is SAAADI in the germline V gene. Here the CDR3 reads CASSESAFRPLHF. CDR3 DNA sequence: TGCGCCAGCAGTGAGTCAGCCTTCCGACCCCTCCACTTT.

The chain joins TRBV11-3 to TRBJ2-3; D is possibly TRBD2 (7 bases). The germline gives CDR1 SGHNT, CDR2 YENEEA. The CDR3 totals 15 residues. Trimming removed 5 bases from V and 2 bases from J, with 14 bases in between. Here the CDR3 reads CASSLGGVLTDTQYF. The CDR3 nucleotides are TGTGCCAGCAGCCTAGGGGGGGTCCTCACAGATACGCAGTATTTT.

V and J are TRBV4-1 and TRBJ1-3; D unclear. The CDR3 is made up of 14 amino acids. Germline assignment: CDR1 MGHRA and CDR2 YSYEKL. Trimming took 1 base from V and 4 from J, leaving 8 bases between them. The CDR3 is CASSQVVRGNTIYF. Written as DNA, the CDR3 is TGCGCCAGCAGCCAAGTGGTGCGAGGAAACACCATATATTTT.

The genes are TRBV9 and TRBJ1-2; D is uncertain. This CDR3 comprises 12 residues. Germline assignment: CDR1 SGDLS and CDR2 YYNGEE. V was pared by 3 bases and J by 0 bases, with 3 bases between. The CDR3 here is CASSASNYGYTF. For the CDR3, the DNA is TGTGCCAGCAGCGCCTCTAACTATGGCTACACCTTC.

The J gene is TRBJ1-5, the V gene TRBV4-1; D is perhaps TRBD1 (5 bases). The CDR3 consists of 15 residues. V lost 6 bases, J lost 6 bases, and 18 bases lay in between. Germline V CDR1 and CDR2: MGHRA, YSYEKL. The DNA of the CDR3 is TGCGCCAGCAGGCCACAGGCTTGGGTCAGTCAGCCCCAGCATTTT. It encodes CASRPQAWVSQPQHF.

The chain couples TRBV27 to TRBJ2-5; 7 bases line up with TRBD2. CDR1 is MNHEY, CDR2 SMNVEV, per germline (reference sequence). The CDR3 is 14 residues long. Germline trimming cut 4 bases from V and 13 bases from J; bases unmatched to any gene: 15. For the CDR3, the DNA is TGTGCCAGCAGTTCCCGGGACTACCACCGCTCCCTGTACTTC. Translating gives CASSSRDYHRSLYF.

The genes are TRBV4-1 and TRBJ1-1, with TRBD1 identical over 9 bases. Germline CDR1 and CDR2: MGHRA and YSYEKL. V lost 3 bases to trimming and J lost 0 bases; unmatched junction nucleotides: 8. This CDR3 region has 17 residues. CDR3 sequence reads: CASSHQQGANMNTEAFF. The CDR3 nucleotides read TGCGCCAGCAGCCACCAACAGGGGGCCAATATGAACACTGAAGCTTTCTTT.

This clone has only one observation. This chain connects TRBV14 to TRBJ1-1; no firm D call. This CDR3 region has 14 residues. From germline, CDR1 is SGHDN and CDR2 FVKESK. Trimming took 0 bases from V and 3 from J, leaving 8 bases between them. CDR3 protein: CASSQDRSDTEAFF. The CDR3 DNA reads as TGTGCCAGCAGCCAAGATCGATCGGACACTGAAGCTTTCTTT.

In its sample, this clone was seen once. This rearrangement joins TRBV2 to TRBJ1-5; D is unresolved. This CDR3 region has 15 residues. The V and J ends lost 1 base and 2 bases respectively, with 9 bases between them. In germline, CDR1 is SNHLY, CDR2 FYNNEI. The CDR3 DNA is TGTGCCAGCAGTGAAGGTGTAAGCGGCAATCAGCCCCAGCATTTT. Its protein product is CASSEGVSGNQPQHF.

This rearrangement joins TRBV18 to TRBJ2-5; 9 nucleotides agree with TRBD1. Looked up from germline, CDR1 is KGHSH and CDR2 is LQKENI. The V and J ends lost 3 bases and 5 bases, in that order; junction bases with no gene match: 4. The CDR3 totals 14 residues. The CDR3 nucleotides are TGTGCCAGCTCACCGAGGACAGGGGATGAGACCCAGTACTTC. It specifies CASSPRTGDETQYF. Complete variable domain (other parts from reference TRBV18 and TRBJ2-5): NAGVMQNPRHLVRRRGQEARLRCSPMKGHSHVYWYRQLPEEGLKFMVYLQKENIIDESGMPKERFSAEFPKEGPSILRIQQVVRGDSAAYFCASSPRTGDETQYFGPGTRLLVL.

The chain uses TRBV7-9 and TRBJ2-2; 10 bases match TRBD1. Trimming took 7 bases from V and 7 from J; bases not matched to a gene: 12. CDR3 length: 16 amino acids. From germline, CDR1 is SEHNR and CDR2 FQNEAQ (reference sequence). For the CDR3, the DNA is TGTGCCAGCATCGTCGACCGGGACAGGGGTGTCGGGGAGCTGTTTTTT. Residues: CASIVDRDRGVGELFF. The full variable domain, in which reference TRBV7-9 and TRBJ2-2 provide the parts outside the CDR3, is DTGVSQNPRHKITKRGQNVTFRCDPISEHNRLYWYRQTLGQGPEFLTYFQNEAQLEKSRLLSDRFSAERPKGSFSTLEIQRTEQGDSAMYLCASIVDRDRGVGELFFGEGSRLTVL.